These T cell receptor beta chains were read from a single sample in a study of blood T cell repertoires in COVID-19. Produced via immunoSEQ multiplex PCR; TCRdb's table is partial and in-frame only. The sample lists about 170,000 clones; around 87% were seen once. The sample was peripheral blood. These TCRs come from a woman over 75 in a cohort sampled during active or convalescent COVID-19. The conserved cysteine and the conserved F or W are not part of the CDR3 here. Rows may omit the clone size; those that give it use once, few, many or a size class.

v_gene: TRBV30; abundance: NA; j_gene: TRBJ1-4; CDR3aa: AWSRGSSGEKLF
v_gene: TRBV27; abundance: NA; j_gene: TRBJ2-1; CDR3aa: ASTGLAGINEQF
v_gene: TRBV5-5; abundance: once; j_gene: TRBJ2-2; CDR3aa: ASSVLAGGTGELF
v_gene: TRBV5-1; abundance: NA; j_gene: TRBJ2-7; CDR3aa: ASSEQGPPYEQY
v_gene: TRBV6-1; abundance: NA; j_gene: TRBJ2-7; CDR3aa: ASSEGGLYEQY
v_gene: TRBV3-1/TRBV3-2; abundance: few; j_gene: TRBJ1-2; CDR3aa: ASSQGQLSQGVL
v_gene: TRBV4-1; abundance: NA; j_gene: TRBJ2-2; CDR3aa: ASRDFANTGELF
v_gene: TRBV4-3; abundance: NA; j_gene: TRBJ1-2; CDR3aa: ASSHYSDRGYGYT
v_gene: TRBV4-3; abundance: NA; j_gene: TRBJ1-2; CDR3aa: ASSQEATANYGYT
v_gene: TRBV7-6; abundance: once; j_gene: TRBJ2-1; CDR3aa: ASSLNSLEQF
v_gene: TRBV27; abundance: NA; j_gene: TRBJ1-2; CDR3aa: ASSPFGAYNYGYT
v_gene: TRBV4-1; abundance: NA; j_gene: TRBJ1-6; CDR3aa: ASSQGLAGTGDSPLH